This passage covers 24 T cell receptor beta chains from one sample sequenced in a study of blood T cell repertoires in COVID-19. Only in-frame clones appear in the TCRdb table, and some are missing; sequencing was by immunoSEQ multiplex PCR. The sample records 130,000 to 150,000 clones, roughly nine tenths being singletons. The sample taken for sequencing was peripheral blood. Every receptor here comes from a man between 18 and 35 years old with COVID-19, enrolled during active disease.

The genes are TRBV19 and TRBJ2-7; 9 nucleotides agree with TRBD1. Germline V gives CDR1 LNHDA, CDR2 SQIVND (reference sequence). This CDR3 comprises 14 residues. V lost 6 bases and J lost 5; bases outside the gene matches: 8. For the CDR3, the DNA is TGTGCCAGTAGATCCCGGGACAGGGACCACGAGCAGTACTTC. Protein: CASRSRDRDHEQYF.

V and J are TRBV4-1 and TRBJ2-7; D possibly corresponds to TRBD1 (5 bases). Germline CDR1 is MGHRA and CDR2 is YSYEKL. This CDR3 is built from 13 residues. The V and J ends lost 8 bases and 4 bases respectively, with 15 bases between them. The CDR3 loop reads CASSKDQGYEQYF. For the CDR3, the DNA is TGCGCCAGCTCTAAAGATCAGGGTTACGAGCAGTACTTC.

The CDR3 DNA reads TGTGCCTGGTCAGGGATTGGGAATCAGCCCCAGCATTTT. This encodes CAWSGIGNQPQHF. The chain couples TRBV30 to TRBJ1-5, with a possible D match to TRBD1 (5 bases). V was clipped by 5 bases and J by 4 bases, with 12 bases between them. The CDR3 has 13 amino acids. Germline-derived CDR1 and CDR2 are GTSNPN and SVGIG (reference sequence).

The chain has TRBV4-1 and TRBJ2-3; maybe TRBD1 (6 bases). The germline V gene encodes CDR1 MGHRA and CDR2 YSYEKL. The CDR3 covers 17 residues. V gave up 0 bases and J gave up 2 bases, with 15 bases separating them. The CDR3 nucleotides read TGCGCCAGCAGCCAAGATTTGGCAGGGGATTCCACAGATACGCAGTATTTT. It codes for CASSQDLAGDSTDTQYF.

V is TRBV28 and J is TRBJ2-3, with D perhaps TRBD2 (5 bases). CDR3 length: 13 amino acids. Germline CDR1 is MDHEN and CDR2 is SYDVKM. Trimming took 2 bases from V and 5 from J, leaving 8 bases between them. CDR3 residues: CASSLLGGDTQYF. In nucleotides, the CDR3 is TGTGCCAGCAGTTTACTCGGAGGAGATACGCAGTATTTT.

The chain is built from TRBV27 and TRBJ2-7, with a tentative D call TRBD2 (5 bases). This CDR3 region has 11 residues. With 10 bases removed from V and 3 bases from J, the gap between germline ends came to 10 bases. In germline, CDR1 is MNHEY, CDR2 SMNVEV (reference sequence). The CDR3 here is CATGLLYEQYF. CDR3 DNA sequence: TGTGCCACCGGACTCCTCTACGAGCAGTACTTC.

This chain connects TRBV14 to TRBJ2-2; 10 nucleotides align to TRBD1. Germline CDR1 and CDR2: SGHDN and FVKESK. The V and J ends lost 4 bases and 0 bases, in that order; junction bases with no gene match: 5. There are 17 residues in the CDR3. CDR3 amino acids: CASSRLDRGPNTGELFF. The CDR3 nucleotides are TGTGCCAGCAGCCGCCTAGACAGGGGGCCGAACACCGGGGAGCTGTTTTTT.

The V gene is TRBV28, the J gene TRBJ2-5, with 10 bases lining up with TRBD1. Germline CDR1 is MDHEN and CDR2 is SYDVKM. After removal of 5 bases from V and 5 bases from J, the junction contained 8 bases not matched to a gene. CDR3 size: 15 residues. CDR3 coding DNA: TGTGCCAGCAGTCCCCGGACAGGGGGGAGGGAGACCCAGTACTTC. It is translated as CASSPRTGGRETQYF.

The chain joins TRBV27 to TRBJ1-5; the D gene is possibly TRBD1 (6 bases). V was shortened by 3 bases and J by 4 bases, with 16 bases between the two germline ends. The CDR3 has 16 amino acids. Germline CDR1 is MNHEY and CDR2 is SMNVEV (reference sequence). The CDR3 is CASSFSGTSRNQPQHF. The CDR3, as DNA: TGTGCCAGCAGTTTTTCCGGGACATCCAGAAATCAGCCCCAGCATTTT.

V gene TRBV9 combines with J gene TRBJ1-2, with 7 bases identical to TRBD1. V was pared by 3 bases and J by 5 bases, with 4 bases of the junction left unmatched. Per the germline V gene, CDR1 is SGDLS and CDR2 is YYNGEE. The length of the CDR3 is 13 residues. In DNA form, the CDR3 reads TGTGCCAGCAGCGGACAGGGAAGGTATGGCTACACCTTC. The encoded protein is CASSGQGRYGYTF.

This clone was seen a handful of times. The J gene is TRBJ2-1, the V gene TRBV15; D is possibly TRBD2 (5 bases). Germline V lookup: CDR1 LNHNV, CDR2 YYDKDF (reference sequence). V was shortened by 1 base and J by 3 bases, with 10 bases between the two germline ends. The CDR3 has 15 residues. CDR3 amino acids: CATSRGELVYNEQFF. The CDR3 bases are TGTGCCACCAGCAGAGGTGAACTAGTCTACAATGAGCAGTTCTTC. The full variable domain, with the rest looked up from reference TRBV15 and TRBJ2-1, is DAMVIQNPRYQVTQFGKPVTLSCSQTLNHNVMYWYQQKSSQAPKLLFHYYDKDFNNEADTPDNFQSRRPNTSFCFLDIRSPGLGDTAMYLCATSRGELVYNEQFFGPGTRLTVL.

The V gene is TRBV24-1, the J gene TRBJ2-3; D perhaps matches TRBD1 (6 bases). Per germline, CDR1 KGHDR and CDR2 SFDVKD. Trimming removed 6 bases from V and 2 bases from J, with 14 bases in between. The CDR3 runs to 15 residues. CDR3 in amino acids: CATSHRDTFTDTQYF. As DNA, the CDR3 is TGTGCCACCAGTCACCGGGACACCTTCACAGATACGCAGTATTTT.

This rearrangement joins TRBV30 to TRBJ1-6; TRBD1 matches 7 bases. Germline CDR1 and CDR2: GTSNPN and SVGIG (reference sequence). This CDR3 is 14 amino acids long. The V segment lost 0 bases and the J segment 10 bases; nucleotides outside the gene matches: 6. The CDR3 DNA is TGTGCCTGGAGTGTTGGAGGGGGCCGCTCACCCCTCCACTTT. It encodes CAWSVGGGRSPLHF.

The V call is TRBV28, the J call TRBJ1-5; possible D gene TRBD1, 6 bases. The CDR3 runs 17 residues. Trimming removed 3 bases from V and 3 bases from J, with 18 bases in between. The V gene's germline CDR1 is MDHEN and CDR2 SYDVKM. The DNA for the CDR3 is TGTGCCAGCAGTTTCCCTCGACAGGTTGGGAACAATCAGCCCCAGCATTTT. Its translation is CASSFPRQVGNNQPQHF.

The chain combines TRBV3-1 (or the pseudogene TRBV3-2) with TRBJ2-5; D possibly corresponds to TRBD2 (5 bases). V was trimmed by 1 base and J by 4 bases, leaving 13 bases between them. This CDR3 spans 15 amino acids. In germline, CDR1 is LGHDT, CDR2 YNNKEL (reference sequence). CDR3 in DNA: TGTGCCAGCAGCCAAGGCCCACTAGTCCGAGAGACCCAGTACTTC. Protein product: CASSQGPLVRETQYF.

This rearrangement joins TRBV28 to TRBJ1-5; D is possibly TRBD1 (5 bases). V was trimmed by 7 bases and J by 5 bases, leaving 18 bases between them. Germline loops: CDR1 MDHEN, CDR2 SYDVKM. CDR3 length equals 15 residues. In DNA, the CDR3 is TGTGCCAGCACCACAAAGGGGTGGAGGGATCAGCCCCAGCATTTT. This sequence encodes CASTTKGWRDQPQHF.

The chain employs TRBV28 and TRBJ2-6; D gene unclear. V was pared by 4 bases and J by 0 bases, with 16 bases between. Per germline, CDR1 MDHEN and CDR2 SYDVKM. The CDR3 loop spans 18 amino acids. This CDR3 is CASSSQIFSSSGANVLTF. CDR3 DNA: TGTGCCAGCAGTTCCCAGATCTTTTCGTCCTCTGGGGCCAACGTCCTGACTTTC. The variable domain in full, completed from reference TRBV28 and TRBJ2-6, reads DVKVTQSSRYLVKRTGEKVFLECVQDMDHENMFWYRQDPGLGLRLIYFSYDVKMKEKGDIPEGYSVSREKKERFSLILESASTNQTSMYLCASSSQIFSSSGANVLTFGAGSRLTVL.

The chain recombines TRBV27 with TRBJ2-7; D unresolved. Trimming took 4 bases from V and 2 from J, leaving 12 bases between them. The CDR3 is 14 amino acids. Germline lookup yields CDR1 MNHEY and CDR2 SMNVEV (reference sequence). DNA for the CDR3: TGTGCCAGCAGTTGGAAGCGTGGAACCTACGAGCAGTACTTC. It is translated as CASSWKRGTYEQYF.

The CDR3 DNA follows: TGTGCCAGCAGCGTGGAGGGACAGGGAATCGGGGAGCTGTTTTTT. Its translation is CASSVEGQGIGELFF. This chain uses TRBV9 with TRBJ2-2, with TRBD1 matching over 9 bases. The CDR3 totals 15 residues. Trimming cost V 2 bases and J 7 bases; bases outside gene matches: 6. Per germline, CDR1 SGDLS and CDR2 YYNGEE.

The rearrangement links TRBV5-1 to TRBJ2-7, with 9 nucleotides matching TRBD2. The CDR3 spans 17 residues. Trimming at V came to 0 bases and at J to 5 bases, leaving 12 bases not matched to a gene. CDR1 and CDR2 (germline): SGHRS, YFSETQ. The DNA of the CDR3 is TGCGCCAGCAGCTTGGTACCCCCGACTAGCGGTCTGAACGAGCAGTACTTC. It codes for CASSLVPPTSGLNEQYF.

The chain employs TRBV19 and TRBJ2-3; the match to TRBD2 covers 7 bases. The CDR3 contains 16 residues. Looked up from germline, CDR1 is LNHDA and CDR2 is SQIVND (reference sequence). With V trimmed by 6 bases and J by 2 bases, 11 bases remained unmatched. The CDR3 spells CASSEVSSGHTDTQYF. The CDR3 coding sequence is TGTGCCAGTAGCGAAGTTTCTAGCGGACACACAGATACGCAGTATTTT.

This chain connects TRBV28 to TRBJ2-7, with 7 bases aligning to TRBD1. Germline trimming cut 4 bases from V and 3 bases from J; bases unmatched to any gene: 9. The CDR3 runs 15 residues. Germline CDR1 MDHEN, CDR2 SYDVKM. DNA for the CDR3: TGTGCCAGCAGTTCGTCCGGGACAGTGATCTACGAGCAGTACTTC. Its translation: CASSSSGTVIYEQYF.

The chain couples TRBV7-2 to TRBJ2-2, with 7 bases matching TRBD2. Germline V gene data show CDR1 as SGHTA and CDR2 as FQGNSA. The CDR3 totals 15 residues. J lost 1 base, V lost 4 bases, and 3 bases had no gene match. The CDR3 DNA reads as TGTGCCAGCAGCTATGGACTAGGGAACACCGGGGAGCTGTTTTTT. It yields the protein CASSYGLGNTGELFF.

This chain uses TRBV5-1 with TRBJ1-1; no reliable D call. V was shortened by 2 bases and J by 11 bases, with 19 bases between the two germline ends. Germline values: CDR1 SGHRS, CDR2 YFSETQ. The CDR3 totals 14 residues. CDR3 sequence reads: CASSFNPEPLSAFF. In DNA, the CDR3 is TGCGCCAGCAGCTTCAATCCCGAGCCGCTTAGCGCTTTCTTT.